A selection of T cell receptor beta chains follows, all from one sample in a study of CD8+ T cells in alopecia areata. Profiling relied on immunoSEQ multiplex PCR, and the TCRdb table lists in-frame clones only, not all of them. The repertoire holds approximately 210,000 clones, with more than 60% as singletons. The material was CD4+ T cells sorted from blood, obtained around week 42, from a patient treated with tofacitinib. The origin of the receptors is a human donor with alopecia areata. Both conserved end residues are part of each CDR3. A D gene is named only where the DNA matches it firmly. For some rows the clone size is stated as once, few or many, or as a class when expanded; others skip it.

TRBV14	NA	TRBJ2-7	NA	TGTGCCAGCAGCGAAAGGGGAGGTCGTGGGTCCTACGAGCAGTACTTC	CASSERGGRGSYEQYF
TRBV2	TRBD1	TRBJ2-7	many	TGTGCCAGCATACCCGACAGGGTCCCCTACGAGCAGTACTTC	CASIPDRVPYEQYF
TRBV11-2	NA	TRBJ2-1	many	TGTGCCAGCAGCTTCCTTAGGGGGACATCCCAATACAATGAGCAGTTCTTC	CASSFLRGTSQYNEQFF
TRBV18	TRBD2	TRBJ2-1	NA	TGTGCCAGCTCCCCGGTTAGCGGGACCTACAATGAGCAGTTCTTC	CASSPVSGTYNEQFF
TRBV5-1	NA	TRBJ2-1	NA	TGCGCCAGCAGCTTGGACGGGGCGACCTACAATGAGCAGTTCTTC	CASSLDGATYNEQFF
TRBV30	NA	TRBJ1-5	few	TGTGCCTGGAGTGTAGAAACAGGTCGGAGCAATCAGCCCCAGCATTTT	CAWSVETGRSNQPQHF
TRBV29-1	TRBD1	TRBJ1-1	NA	TGCAGCGTGCAGGGGGCTGTCACTGAAGCTTTCTTT	CSVQGAVTEAFF
TRBV2	TRBD1	TRBJ2-1	NA	TGTGCCAGCAGTGAGAGGGGGCCCTACAATGAGCAGTTCTTC	CASSERGPYNEQFF
TRBV30	TRBD2	TRBJ2-5	NA	TGTGCCTTAGGACTAGCGGGGGGAGAGACCCAGTACTTC	CALGLAGGETQYF
TRBV6-5	NA	TRBJ2-1	NA	TGTGCCAGCATTGCGGTCGGATACTCGAATGAGCAGTTCTTC	CASIAVGYSNEQFF
TRBV11-2	NA	TRBJ1-5	few	TGTGCCAGCAGCTTAGGGGGGGGGAATCAGCCCCAGCATTTT	CASSLGGGNQPQHF
TRBV11-2	NA	TRBJ1-1	few	TGTGCCAGCAGCCCAGTGGATCTGAGCACTGAAGCTTTCTTT	CASSPVDLSTEAFF
TRBV4-3	NA	TRBJ2-4	NA	TGCGCCAGCAGCCCCCTTCCTCAGTACTTC	CASSPLPQYF
TRBV15	NA	TRBJ2-6	NA	TGTGCCACCAGCAGACCATTGACAGACCCTAAGCACTCTGGGGCCAACGTCCTGACTTTC	CATSRPLTDPKHSGANVLTF
TRBV14	NA	TRBJ1-2	few	TGTGCCAGCAGCCAAGATTACGGGCCCTATGGCTACACCTTC	CASSQDYGPYGYTF
TRBV29-1	TRBD2	TRBJ2-1	NA	TGCAGCGGCGCTGGGACTAGCGAAGGCAATGAGCAGTTCTTC	CSGAGTSEGNEQFF
TRBV29-1	NA	TRBJ1-2	once	TGCAGCGTTGATTCCACTAACTATGGCTACACCTTC	CSVDSTNYGYTF
TRBV4-3	NA	TRBJ2-5	NA	TGCGCCAGCAGCCAACAACCTTCGGTAGCGGAGACCCAGTACTTC	CASSQQPSVAETQYF
TRBV11-2	TRBD2	TRBJ2-3	NA	TGTGCCAGCAACTCGGGACTAGCGGTAGATACGCAGTATTTT	CASNSGLAVDTQYF
TRBV29-1	TRBD2	TRBJ2-1	few	TGCAGCGTTGGGGGGGGACTAGCCTACAATGAGCAGTTCTTC	CSVGGGLAYNEQFF
TRBV5-1	NA	TRBJ1-3	NA	TGCGCCAGCAGCTTGGGGGCGAGCGGAAACACCATATATTTT	CASSLGASGNTIYF
TRBV29-1	NA	TRBJ1-3	NA	TGCAGCGTGGGATACAGGGAAAGCTCTGGAAACACCATATATTTT	CSVGYRESSGNTIYF
TRBV28	TRBD1	TRBJ1-6	once	TGTGCCAGCAGCAAGGGACAGGTCTTTTCACCCCTCCACTTT	CASSKGQVFSPLHF
TRBV6-5	NA	TRBJ2-6	once	TGTGCCAGCAGGCTAAACTCTGGGGCCAACGTCCTGACTTTC	CASRLNSGANVLTF
TRBV5-1	NA	TRBJ1-2	NA	TGCGCCAGCAGCTTGGATTCGGGCTACACCTTC	CASSLDSGYTF
TRBV30	NA	TRBJ1-5	NA	TGTGCCTGGAGTTCCGCGGACAGCAATCAGCCCCAGCATTTT	CAWSSADSNQPQHF
TRBV5-1	NA	TRBJ2-5	few	TGCGCCAGCAGCTTAGACACCCAAGAGACCCAGTACTTC	CASSLDTQETQYF
TRBV10-3	TRBD1	TRBJ1-2	NA	TGTGCCATCAGGGACGACAGGGAGCGGGGTGGCTACACCTTC	CAIRDDRERGGYTF
TRBV10-3	NA	TRBJ2-1	few	TGTGCCATCAGTGAGACCGGGACTGGAAACAATGAGCAGTTCTTC	CAISETGTGNNEQFF
TRBV7-2	NA	TRBJ2-1	NA	TGTGCCAGCAGTCGGGATTTGTACAATGAGCAGTTCTTC	CASSRDLYNEQFF
TRBV27	TRBD1	TRBJ2-6	few	TGTGCCAGCACCCCGGGACAGGGAAGCTCTGGGGCCAACGTCCTGACTTTC	CASTPGQGSSGANVLTF
TRBV10-3	TRBD1	TRBJ2-1	NA	TGTGCCATCAGTGATCCGTCAGGGGGTCACGATGAGCAGTTCTTC	CAISDPSGGHDEQFF
TRBV29-1	NA	TRBJ1-1	NA	TGCAGCGTTGGGAGCCGCATGAACACTGAAGCTTTCTTT	CSVGSRMNTEAFF
TRBV7-2	TRBD2	TRBJ2-1	NA	TGTGCCAGCAGCTTAGAAGTGGGTAATGCGGCGGGGGGCTTCTTC	CASSLEVGNAAGGFF
TRBV30	NA	TRBJ1-1	NA	TGTGCCTGGAGTGTAATCGGGGTGAACACTGAAGCTTTCTTT	CAWSVIGVNTEAFF